The 22 T cell receptor beta chains presented below share a single source sample, sequenced in a study of blood T cell repertoires in COVID-19. Repertoires were generated with immunoSEQ multiplex PCR, while TCRdb's copy carries only in-frame clones and drops some. The sample includes some 93,000 clones, 85% seen only once; the top ten take 3.5% to 4%. Sequences were obtained from peripheral blood. These receptors all stem from a man in his 60s with acute or convalescent COVID-19.

V gene TRBV18 combines with J gene TRBJ2-1; 7 bases map to TRBD1. The CDR3 consists of 15 residues. Germline V lookup: CDR1 KGHSH, CDR2 LQKENI. V lost 3 bases to trimming and J lost 2 bases; unmatched junction nucleotides: 4. The DNA of the CDR3 is TGTGCCAGCTCACCTGGACAGGAACCCTACAATGAGCAGTTCTTC. Its translation is CASSPGQEPYNEQFF.

V usage is TRBV27 and J usage is TRBJ2-2; 11 nucleotides agree with TRBD1. After removal of 6 bases from V and 6 bases from J, the junction contained 3 bases not matched to a gene. Germline V gene sequence: CDR1 MNHEY, CDR2 SMNVEV (reference sequence). There are 14 residues in the CDR3. CDR3 sequence: CASRWGQGAGELFF. CDR3 coding DNA: TGTGCCAGCAGGTGGGGACAGGGGGCCGGGGAGCTGTTTTTT.

CDR3 nucleotide sequence: TGTGCCAGCAGCCAAGCGGGGTATGGGGAAGCTTTCTTT. It is translated as CASSQAGYGEAFF. The chain has TRBV14 and TRBJ1-1, with D unresolved. The CDR3 sequence is 13 residues long. Germline V gene sequence: CDR1 SGHDN, CDR2 FVKESK. The V end was cut by 1 base, the J end by 8 bases, with 11 bases between.

This sequence joins TRBV7-2 and TRBJ1-6; the D gene is possibly TRBD1 (6 bases). The V gene's germline CDR1 is SGHTA and CDR2 FQGNSA. The V end was cut by 2 bases, the J end by 9 bases, with 23 bases between. The length of the CDR3 is 18 residues. CDR3 region: CASSLYWMRTALSSPLHF. The CDR3 region has the DNA TGTGCCAGCAGCTTATATTGGATGAGGACAGCCCTTAGTTCACCCCTCCACTTT.

This chain connects TRBV5-4 to TRBJ2-3; no clear D gene. Trimming shortened V by 4 bases and J by 2 bases, and 5 bases separated the two germline ends. This CDR3 comprises 12 residues. Germline assignment: CDR1 SGHNT and CDR2 YYREEE (reference sequence). This CDR3 reads CASSQNTDTQYF. CDR3 nucleotides: TGTGCCAGCAGCCAGAACACAGATACGCAGTATTTT.

The sample holds one count of this clone. The chain has TRBV4-2 and TRBJ2-7, with 9 bases fitting TRBD2. This CDR3 contains 15 residues. V lost 1 base and J lost 3; bases outside the gene matches: 4. The V gene's germline CDR1 is LGHNA and CDR2 YNFKEQ. The CDR3 spells CASSQALAGRYEQYF. Here the CDR3 DNA reads TGTGCCAGCAGCCAAGCTCTAGCGGGACGCTACGAGCAGTACTTC.

The chain carries TRBV19 and TRBJ1-3; 7 nucleotides match TRBD1. The junction had 11 bases not matched to a gene; V was cut back by 3 bases and J by 0 bases. The germline V gene has CDR1 LNHDA and CDR2 SQIVND (reference sequence). The CDR3 is 18 amino acids. CDR3 residues: CASSIRRGIQSSGNTIYF. As DNA, the CDR3 is TGTGCCAGTAGTATTCGCAGGGGGATACAGAGCTCTGGAAACACCATATATTTT.

The chain carries TRBV19 and TRBJ1-3; D perhaps matches TRBD1 (6 bases). Germline lookup yields CDR1 LNHDA and CDR2 SQIVND (reference sequence). The length of the CDR3 is 16 residues. Trimming pared 3 bases from V and 0 bases from J, leaving 12 bases between. The CDR3, as DNA: TGTGCCAGTAGTATCTCCCGGACAGACTCTGGAAACACCATATATTTT. Translation: CASSISRTDSGNTIYF.

This rearrangement joins TRBV7-8 to TRBJ1-2; TRBD1 might be the D (5 bases). V gave up 3 bases and J gave up 3 bases, with 5 bases separating them. The CDR3 runs 12 residues. Germline loops: CDR1 SGHVS, CDR2 FQNEAQ. CDR3 bases: TGTGCCAGCAGCTTCAGGGACTATGGCTACACCTTC. This codes for CASSFRDYGYTF. The entire variable domain, with the rest obtained from reference TRBV7-8 and TRBJ1-2, is as follows: GAGVSQSPRYKVAKRGQDVALRCDPISGHVSLFWYQQALGQGPEFLTYFQNEAQLDKSGLPSDRFFAERPEGSVSTLKIQRTQQEDSAVYLCASSFRDYGYTFGSGTRLTVV.

This chain connects TRBV18 to TRBJ2-1; 12 nucleotides line up with TRBD2. CDR1 and CDR2 (germline): KGHSH, LQKENI. Trimming removed 3 bases from V and 10 bases from J; junction bases left unmatched: 4. This CDR3 is built from 14 residues. This CDR3 is CASSPSTSGGEQFF. The CDR3 DNA reads as TGTGCCAGCTCACCCTCGACTAGCGGGGGCGAGCAGTTCTTC.

This chain links TRBV29-1 with TRBJ2-3; TRBD2 matches at 10 bases. V trimming: 1 base; J trimming: 5 bases; junction bases outside the gene matches: 12. There are 17 residues in the CDR3. From germline, CDR1 is SQVTM and CDR2 ANQGSEA. The CDR3 DNA is TGCAGCGTTGAAGGCCTCAGAACTAGCGGGATTAGAGATACGCAGTATTTT. Translating it yields CSVEGLRTSGIRDTQYF.

V is TRBV20-1 and J is TRBJ2-7, with D maybe TRBD1 (6 bases). The CDR3 is 16 residues long. Germline V CDR1 and CDR2: DFQATT, SNEGSKA (reference sequence). V was trimmed by 3 bases and J by 1 base, leaving 19 bases between them. The CDR3 DNA reads as TGCAGTGCTAGTGACGTGGGACACCATGGGTCCTACGAGCAGTACTTC. As protein: CSASDVGHHGSYEQYF.

The chain has TRBV7-6 and TRBJ2-1, with D maybe TRBD2 (6 bases). Germline V gene lookup returns CDR1 SGHVS and CDR2 FNYEAQ. This CDR3 region has 14 residues. V was shortened by 5 bases and J by 4 bases, with 12 bases between the two germline ends. Here the CDR3 reads CASSLAGIYNEQFF. In nucleotides, the CDR3 is TGTGCCAGCAGCCTCGCGGGGATTTACAATGAGCAGTTCTTC.

The chain has TRBV19 and TRBJ2-3, with TRBD2 matching over 9 bases. The germline gives CDR1 LNHDA, CDR2 SQIVND (reference sequence). Unmatched junction bases numbered 3, after V lost 4 bases and J lost 4 bases. The CDR3 length is 14 residues. For the CDR3, the DNA is TGTGCCAGTAGTACTAGCGGGATCCCAGATACGCAGTATTTT. It codes for CASSTSGIPDTQYF.

The chain recombines TRBV10-3 with TRBJ2-1, with D tentatively TRBD1 (6 bases). This CDR3 contains 13 residues. The germline V gene has CDR1 ENHRY and CDR2 SYGVKD. Trimming took off 7 bases at V and 4 bases at J, with 11 bases between the two ends. CDR3 DNA sequence: TGTGCCATCAAGGGGACATTATACAATGAGCAGTTCTTC. It yields the protein CAIKGTLYNEQFF.

The CDR3 sequence: CASSLTHAYEQYF. The CDR3 DNA follows: TGCGCCAGCAGCCTTACTCACGCCTACGAGCAGTACTTC. The V and J genes are TRBV5-1 and TRBJ2-7; D is unresolved. V was cut by 4 bases and J by 2 bases, with 10 bases left in between. Germline CDR1 SGHRS, CDR2 YFSETQ. The CDR3 extends over 13 amino acids.

The chain has TRBV5-1 and TRBJ1-3, with a tentative D call TRBD1 (6 bases). This CDR3 has 13 residues. Germline CDR1 reads SGHRS; CDR2 reads YFSETQ. Deletions cut 0 bases from V and 7 bases from J, with 8 bases between. CDR3 protein: CASSLVQGNTIYF. CDR3 sequence (DNA): TGCGCCAGCAGCTTGGTCCAGGGGAACACCATATATTTT.

The J gene is TRBJ2-7, the V gene TRBV7-9; 7 bases fit TRBD2. The germline V gene encodes CDR1 SEHNR and CDR2 FQNEAQ (reference sequence). The CDR3 length is 12 residues. V gave up 5 bases and J gave up 6 bases; unmatched junction bases: 4. The CDR3 loop is CASSGGRAEQYF. CDR3 nucleotide sequence: TGTGCCAGCAGCGGGGGGAGGGCCGAGCAGTACTTC.

This chain joins TRBV12-5 and TRBJ2-7; 10 bases agree with TRBD2. After removal of 3 bases from V and 3 bases from J, the junction contained 11 bases not matched to a gene. The CDR3 spans 17 residues. Germline values: CDR1 LGHNT, CDR2 FRNRAP. Here the CDR3 reads CASGFFPGLALFYEQYF. The CDR3 DNA reads as TGTGCTAGTGGTTTCTTCCCGGGACTAGCGTTATTCTACGAGCAGTACTTC.

V is TRBV19 and J is TRBJ2-7; TRBD2 matches at 12 bases. Germline trimming cut 5 bases from V and 0 bases from J; bases unmatched to any gene: 2. This CDR3 has 15 residues. Germline V lookup: CDR1 LNHDA, CDR2 SQIVND (reference sequence). CDR3 sequence: CASSRLAGDSYEQYF. The CDR3 DNA reads TGTGCCAGTAGTCGACTAGCGGGGGACTCCTACGAGCAGTACTTC.

The chain carries TRBV19 and TRBJ2-3; 7 bases agree with TRBD1. The CDR3 runs to 15 residues. The germline V gene has CDR1 LNHDA and CDR2 SQIVND (reference sequence). After removal of 3 bases from V and 3 bases from J, the junction contained 6 bases not matched to a gene. CDR3 in amino acids: CASSIGQVTTDTQYF. In DNA form, the CDR3 reads TGTGCCAGTAGTATTGGACAGGTGACGACAGATACGCAGTATTTT. Variable domain in full (rest from reference TRBV19 and TRBJ2-3): DGGITQSPKYLFRKEGQNVTLSCEQNLNHDAMYWYRQDPGQGLRLIYYSQIVNDFQKGDIAEGYSVSREKKESFPLTVTSAQKNPTAFYLCASSIGQVTTDTQYFGPGTRLTVL.

The CDR3 DNA is TGCGCCAGCAGCTTGGACCAAATAGTTGGGCGGGCTGAAGCTTTCTTT. Translating it yields CASSLDQIVGRAEAFF. The V call is TRBV5-1, the J call TRBJ1-1, with D unclear. The germline CDR1 and CDR2 sequences are SGHRS and YFSETQ. The V gene lost 0 bases and the J gene lost 6 bases, with 18 bases spanning the gap. The CDR3 is 16 amino acids.